This TCR beta chain was recorded in a study of blood T cell repertoires in COVID-19. Overall study context: Spain, Italy and the United States supplied samples that represented acute and convalescent COVID-19. The analysed material was cDNA or gDNA that came from T cells, B-cell-depleted T cells, or PBMCs.

This CDR3 region has 13 residues. V trimming: 5 bases; J trimming: 8 bases; junction bases outside the gene matches: 5. Germline CDR1 reads SGHDN; CDR2 reads FVKESK. How the authors handled the data: Amplification with reference gene primers provided the estimates of nucleated cell counts. TCRdb's table, derived via immunoSEQ multiplex PCR, lists solely in-frame clones and lacks some. The V and J calls and clone size were taken over from that table, and D and trimming were inferred from the DNA. This table has roughly 86,000 clones, approximately 83% appearing once. This rearrangement joins TRBV14 to TRBJ1-4, with 7 nucleotides matching TRBD1. This clonotype originated in a man aged 55 to 70 with acute or convalescent COVID-19. Material: peripheral blood. CDR3 nucleotide sequence: TGTGCCAGCAGCGCACAGGGGAGCGAAAAACTGTTTTTT. It yields the protein CASSAQGSEKLFF.